This entry lists 30 T cell receptor beta chains sequenced from one sample in a study of T-cell reconstitution after alpha-beta-depleted transplantation in children. Molecular barcoding with unique molecular identifiers was used for the TCRbeta library. MiXCR, run by TCRdb on the PCR reads, gives a single entry per CDR3 protein. In the table there are approximately 500,000 distinct CDR3 sequences, 27% of which are singletons. The sequenced sample was PBMCs, obtained before TCRalphabeta/CD19-depleted stem cell transplant. All receptors come from a boy in the first two years of life with Wiskott-Aldrich syndrome, due to receive a stem cell transplant.

The rearrangement joins TRBV20-1 to TRBJ2-3; 10 bases line up with TRBD2. Germline assignment: CDR1 DFQATT and CDR2 SNEGSKA (reference sequence). The CDR3 contains 13 residues. Losses at the gene ends were 4 bases for V and 5 bases for J; bases not matched to a gene: 3. CDR3 nucleotide sequence: TGCAGTGCTATAGCGGGAGGTCTAGATACGCAGTATTTT. This gives the protein CSAIAGGLDTQYF.

This chain uses TRBV5-6 with TRBJ2-1; 13 bases are a match to TRBD2. Trimming cost V 1 base and J 8 bases; bases outside gene matches: 6. Germline CDR1 SGHDT, CDR2 YYEEEE. The CDR3 extends over 16 amino acids. The chain's CDR3 is CASSLPTSGRVDEQFF. The CDR3 DNA reads as TGTGCCAGCAGCTTGCCCACTAGCGGGAGGGTAGATGAGCAGTTCTTC.

This clonotype was seen more than once but under ten times. This sequence joins TRBV7-2 and TRBJ2-7; no reliable D call. V was pared by 1 base and J by 13 bases, with 17 bases between. Germline V gene data show CDR1 as SGHTA and CDR2 as FQGNSA. The length of the CDR3 is 13 residues. The CDR3 nucleotides read TGTGCCAGCAGCTTAGTGGAGAACGGAGTTCCTTACTTC. Encoded protein: CASSLVENGVPYF.

This clonotype turned up a few times. The CDR3, as DNA: TGTGCCAGCAGCGGCGGACTCAGGGAAGAGACCCAGTACTTC. Encoded protein: CASSGGLREETQYF. The gene calls are TRBV9 and TRBJ2-5; D possibly uses TRBD1 or TRBD2 (5 bases each). V was clipped by 3 bases and J by 3 bases, with 12 bases between them. CDR1 and CDR2 (germline): SGDLS, YYNGEE. The CDR3 runs 14 residues. The full variable domain, rest sourced from reference TRBV9 and TRBJ2-5, is DSGVTQTPKHLITATGQRVTLRCSPRSGDLSVYWYQQSLDQGLQFLIQYYNGEERAKGNILERFSAQQFPDLHSELNLSSLELGDSALYFCASSGGLREETQYFGPGTRLLVL.

This clonotype was counted between two and nine times. V and J are TRBV12-3 or TRBV12-4 and TRBJ2-3; 10 nucleotides align to TRBD1. Germline trimming cut 6 bases from V and 2 bases from J; bases unmatched to any gene: 5. This CDR3 has 15 residues. CDR3 region: CASSRGQGDTDTQYF. Written as DNA, the CDR3 is TGTGCCAGCAGCCGCGGACAGGGGGACACAGATACGCAGTATTTT.

The rearrangement joins TRBV4-1 to TRBJ2-3; D is possibly TRBD1 (5 bases). Germline CDR1 is MGHRA and CDR2 is YSYEKL. Trimming took off 0 bases at V and 11 bases at J, with 9 bases between the two ends. This CDR3 region has 12 residues. CDR3 sequence: CASSQERGWQYF. In nucleotides, the CDR3 is TGCGCCAGCAGCCAAGAAAGGGGTTGGCAGTATTTT.

As concerns this clonotype: It may be a read error: a sequence one base away is much more abundant. The CDR3 DNA reads as TGTGCCAGCAGCCCGGGACAGCGCTACGAGCAGTACTTC. This translates into CASSPGQRYEQYF. V and J are TRBV3-1 and TRBJ2-7; 7 nucleotides agree with TRBD1. Germline V gene data show CDR1 as LGHDT and CDR2 as YNNKEL (reference sequence). This CDR3 has 13 residues. The V gene end was trimmed by 4 bases and the J gene end by 3 bases; junction bases not matched to a gene: 3.

V usage is TRBV5-1 and J usage is TRBJ2-1; TRBD2 is a possible D gene (6 bases). The CDR3 length is 14 residues. V lost 1 base, J lost 8 bases, and 13 bases lay in between. CDR1 and CDR2 from the germline V gene are SGHRS and YFSETQ. CDR3 loop: CASSLHPGVDEQFF. CDR3 sequence (DNA): TGCGCCAGCAGCTTGCATCCGGGAGTGGATGAGCAGTTCTTC.

Note on this clonotype: The junction departs from the called germline gene at one end, perhaps through a read error. The gene calls are TRBV5-1 and TRBJ2-2, with 11 bases matching TRBD2. The CDR3 contains 15 residues. Germline values: CDR1 SGHRS, CDR2 YFSETQ. This chain's CDR3 is CASSFRLAGTGVLFF. In DNA, the CDR3 is TGCGCCAGCAGCTTTCGACTAGCGGGGACCGGGGTGCTGTTTTTT.

This clonotype was observed a few times. The chain is built from TRBV30 and TRBJ2-1, with D unresolved. Deletions cut 0 bases from V and 6 bases from J, with 6 bases between. Germline CDR1 is GTSNPN and CDR2 is SVGIG (reference sequence). The CDR3 is 12 amino acids. CDR3 coding DNA: TGTGCCTGGAGTGTCACGGGCAATGAGCAGTTCTTC. Encoded protein: CAWSVTGNEQFF. The entire variable domain, with the rest obtained from reference TRBV30 and TRBJ2-1, is as follows: SQTIHQWPATLVQPVGSPLSLECTVEGTSNPNLYWYRQAAGRGLQLLFYSVGIGQISSEVPQNLSASRPQDRQFILSSKKLLLSDSGFYLCAWSVTGNEQFFGPGTRLTVL.

This clonotype was counted a few times. The rearrangement joins TRBV28 to TRBJ2-3, with no clear D. Germline V gene sequence: CDR1 MDHEN, CDR2 SYDVKM. The CDR3 consists of 17 residues. The ends were cut back, 1 base at V and 5 bases at J, with 19 bases in the middle. CDR3 protein: CASSLFSLVDGIDTQYF. In nucleotides, the CDR3 is TGTGCCAGCAGTTTATTTTCGCTCGTCGATGGGATAGATACGCAGTATTTT.

V is TRBV12-3 or TRBV12-4 and J is TRBJ2-3, with D uncertain. V was pared by 5 bases and J by 7 bases, with 25 bases between. The CDR3 consists of 17 residues. The CDR3 DNA reads as TGTGCCAGCAGTCCTTCCGGTGGCCAATCGCGGTTCCATACGCAGTATTTT. Its protein is CASSPSGGQSRFHTQYF.

This clonotype was observed a handful of times. The rearrangement uses TRBV3-1 and TRBJ2-1; 10 positions agree with TRBD2. V trimming: 6 bases; J trimming: 6 bases; junction bases outside the gene matches: 17. Germline V gene sequence: CDR1 LGHDT, CDR2 YNNKEL (reference sequence). This CDR3 contains 18 residues. The CDR3 DNA reads TGTGCCAGCAGTTCTCGCGCTAGCGGGAGTGTTTGGATCAATGAGCAGTTCTTC. Residues: CASSSRASGSVWINEQFF.

Concerning this clonotype: An end of the junction differs from the germline gene, which may be a read error. The chain uses TRBV18 and TRBJ2-5; D remains ambiguous. From germline, CDR1 is KGHSH and CDR2 LQKENI. CDR3 size: 13 residues. The chain's CDR3 is CASSRGRKETKYF. The DNA of the CDR3 is TGTGCCAGCTCAAGAGGACGGAAAGAGACCAAGTACTTC.

This clonotype was recorded a few times. The chain recombines TRBV20-1 with TRBJ2-3; either TRBD1 or TRBD2 may supply D (5 bases each). Between the trimmed V and J ends, which lost 5 bases and 0 bases, there was a span of 12 bases. This CDR3 comprises 14 residues. Germline loops: CDR1 DFQATT, CDR2 SNEGSKA (reference sequence). In DNA, the CDR3 is TGCAGTGCTGAAGACAGACTAAGCACAGATACGCAGTATTTT. Amino acid sequence: CSAEDRLSTDTQYF.

A few counts support this clonotype. The chain is built from TRBV4-1 and TRBJ2-7; 7 positions match TRBD2. The V gene's germline CDR1 is MGHRA and CDR2 YSYEKL. V trimming: 0 bases; J trimming: 2 bases; junction bases outside the gene matches: 4. The CDR3 covers 15 residues. The CDR3 here is CASSQEGLPTYEQYF. The DNA for the CDR3 is TGCGCCAGCAGCCAAGAGGGACTACCTACCTACGAGCAGTACTTC.

The chain combines TRBV5-5 with TRBJ2-7; weak D call: TRBD1 (6 bases). V lost 6 bases, J lost 4 bases, and 14 bases lay in between. The germline CDR1 and CDR2 sequences are SGHKS and YYEKEE (reference sequence). The CDR3 consists of 13 residues. DNA of the CDR3: TGTGCCAGCAAACCCGGACAGCCATACGAGCAGTACTTC. Translation: CASKPGQPYEQYF.

The V call is TRBV12-3 or TRBV12-4, the J call TRBJ2-1, with a weak D call TRBD2 (5 bases). With 5 bases removed from V and 11 bases from J, the gap between germline ends came to 10 bases. The CDR3 runs 11 residues. In DNA, the CDR3 is TGTGCCAGCAGTGTCGGAGGAAAGCAGTTCTTC. Protein: CASSVGGKQFF.

V gene TRBV7-9 combines with J gene TRBJ2-1; maybe TRBD1 (5 bases). This CDR3 is built from 14 residues. The V end lost 2 bases, the J end lost 8 bases, and 13 bases lay between the germline ends. Germline values: CDR1 SEHNR, CDR2 FQNEAQ (reference sequence). The CDR3 here is CASSLTAGFHEQFF. Written as DNA, the CDR3 is TGTGCCAGCAGCTTAACAGCAGGGTTCCATGAGCAGTTCTTC.

The chain combines TRBV7-3 with TRBJ2-1, with 9 bases identical to TRBD2. V was pared by 1 base and J by 5 bases, with 3 bases of the junction left unmatched. This CDR3 spans 15 amino acids. Germline V gives CDR1 SGHTA, CDR2 FQGTGA. The CDR3 is CASSLIAGGNNEQFF. DNA for the CDR3: TGTGCCAGCAGCTTAATCGCGGGAGGGAACAATGAGCAGTTCTTC.

CDR3 nucleotide sequence: TGTGCCAGCAGCCGAGGGTTCCGAAATGAGCAGTTCTTC. Encoded protein: CASSRGFRNEQFF. The J gene is TRBJ2-1, the V gene TRBV7-6; perhaps TRBD2 as D (5 bases). Germline V gives CDR1 SGHVS, CDR2 FNYEAQ. V was cut by 5 bases and J by 7 bases, with 12 bases left in between. The CDR3 is 13 amino acids.

The CDR3 sequence: CASSRQLSTYEQYF. CDR3 sequence (DNA): TGTGCCAGCAGCCGACAGCTAAGCACCTACGAGCAGTACTTC. The chain joins TRBV5-6 to TRBJ2-7, with D perhaps matching TRBD1 (5 bases). Trimming removed 4 bases from V and 2 bases from J, with 13 bases in between. This CDR3 has 14 residues. Germline V gives CDR1 SGHDT, CDR2 YYEEEE.

The chain has TRBV20-1 and TRBJ2-2; D gene ambiguous. Germline CDR1 reads DFQATT; CDR2 reads SNEGSKA (reference sequence). The CDR3 is 11 amino acids. The ends were cut back, 5 bases at V and 3 bases at J, with 4 bases in the middle. CDR3 loop: CSAFYTGELFF. DNA for the CDR3: TGCAGTGCTTTTTACACCGGGGAGCTGTTTTTT.

The chain links TRBV5-1 to TRBJ1-5; perhaps TRBD1 as D (5 bases). V was cut by 0 bases and J by 6 bases, with 10 bases left in between. The CDR3 is 14 residues long. The germline V gene has CDR1 SGHRS and CDR2 YFSETQ. DNA for the CDR3: TGCGCCAGCAGCTTGGATGGGGGGAGTCAGCCCCAGCATTTT. This codes for CASSLDGGSQPQHF.

In this sample, this clonotype turned up a few times. This chain joins TRBV6-1 and TRBJ1-1, with 7 positions matching TRBD1. This CDR3 region has 13 residues. The V segment lost 5 bases and the J segment 6 bases; nucleotides outside the gene matches: 6. CDR1 MNHNS and CDR2 SASEGT come from the germline V gene. This CDR3 reads CASSINRGPEAFF. CDR3 sequence (DNA): TGTGCCAGCAGTATAAACAGGGGCCCTGAAGCTTTCTTT.

This clonotype has more than one count but fewer than ten. The J gene is TRBJ2-3, the V gene TRBV20-1; tentative D call: TRBD2 (5 bases). The CDR3 is made up of 13 amino acids. Germline assignment: CDR1 DFQATT and CDR2 SNEGSKA (reference sequence). Trimming shortened V by 7 bases and J by 3 bases, and 14 bases separated the two germline ends. CDR3 sequence (DNA): TGCAGTGGGTGGGAGATAGTGACAGATACGCAGTATTTT. It is translated as CSGWEIVTDTQYF.

This clonotype occurred a few times. This chain connects TRBV24-1 to TRBJ2-2; no reliable D call. Between the trimmed V and J ends, which lost 3 bases and 5 bases, there was a span of 6 bases. The CDR3 contains 13 residues. CDR1 KGHDR and CDR2 SFDVKD come from the germline V gene. The CDR3 reads CATSDPPTGELFF. Written as DNA, the CDR3 is TGTGCCACCAGTGATCCGCCTACCGGGGAGCTGTTTTTT.

This clonotype was observed a few times. The chain joins TRBV20-1 to TRBJ1-6, with 10 bases lining up with TRBD1. Germline trimming cut 0 bases from V and 10 bases from J; bases unmatched to any gene: 12. The CDR3 contains 17 residues. CDR1 is DFQATT, CDR2 SNEGSKA, per germline (reference sequence). The CDR3 region is CSARDQVGTGVRSPLHF. The DNA for the CDR3 is TGCAGTGCTAGAGATCAAGTAGGGACAGGGGTGCGCTCACCCCTCCACTTT.

Only a few counts were recorded for this clonotype. The genes are TRBV27 and TRBJ2-1; D ambiguous. The CDR3 totals 13 residues. Trimming shortened V by 6 bases and J by 2 bases, and 8 bases separated the two germline ends. From germline, CDR1 is MNHEY and CDR2 SMNVEV (reference sequence). CDR3 nucleotides: TGTGCCAGCAGCTTTTATCCCTACAATGAGCAGTTCTTC. Translated, it gives CASSFYPYNEQFF.

This clonotype appeared a single time. The chain has TRBV12-3 or TRBV12-4 and TRBJ2-7; 9 bases agree with TRBD2. J was trimmed by 7 bases and V by 3 bases; bases with no gene match: 4. The CDR3 runs 13 residues. CDR3 sequence (DNA): TGTGCCAGCAGTTTTGGCGGGAGGGTTGAGCAGTACTTC. Translating gives CASSFGGRVEQYF.